This T cell receptor beta chain was sequenced during a study of T-cell memory formation after mild COVID-19. Whole-study findings and limits: Clones that shrank (day 15 to 85) were balanced CD4/CD8, whereas later expanders leaned CD4+. Confirmation of SARS-CoV-2 specificity was lacking for second-wave clones peaking day 37. Pre-infection memory carried some responding clones, suggesting that cross-reactive memory joined.

The germline CDR1 and CDR2 sequences are MDHEN and SYDVKM. The CDR3 consists of 12 residues. Researchers used 5'RACE with constant-segment primers to make TCR alpha and TCR beta cDNA libraries that carry sample barcodes and UMIs. In TCRdb, the 5' RACE reads were re-called with MiXCR into one record per CDR3 protein. The table lists roughly 450,000 distinct CDR3 sequences, 15% to 20% of them singletons. Notes on this clonotype: Its specificity is unknown. Compared with germline, one end of the junction differs, possibly owing to a read error.

This TCR was recovered from an adult woman who had mild COVID-19 (a few samples of this study predate the infection). Cell type and time point are not known. The rearrangement uses TRBV28 and TRBJ1-2; D gene ambiguous. Sequenced sample: PBMCs or a T cell subset sorted from them (not recorded which). The CDR3 coding sequence is TGTGCCCGCAGATCCACCCGGCCTGGCTACACCTTC. Protein product: CARRSTRPGYTF.